In its sample, the clone carrying this T cell receptor (beta chain) was seen many times. Its specificity is unknown. Germline CDR1 is SGHDT and CDR2 is YYEEEE. This CDR3 comprises 17 residues. With 0 bases clipped from V and 4 bases from J, the junction kept 11 bases outside the gene matches. TCRdb re-analysed the multiplex PCR reads in MiXCR, keeping a single row per CDR3 protein. The sample includes about 60,000 distinct CDR3 sequences, approximately 54% of them seen just once. This record comes from a study of breast tumors, draining lymph nodes, adjacent tissues. Regarding the study as a whole: Compared with basal-like, luminal-like tumors shared significantly more repertoire with nontumor tissue. Most tumor T cells seemingly derive from lymph node, then expand in tumor. Tumor repertoires ranked between lymph nodes and nontumor tissue in diversity, with V and J gene preferences. Data only fit, rather than demonstrated, lymph node origin of most tumor T cells.

The TCR sequence derives from a female donor with breast cancer. Some clones in this sample may be carry-over from other donors' samples. The sample consisted of breast tumor tissue. The J gene is TRBJ2-3, the V gene TRBV5-6, with 7 bases fitting TRBD1. CDR3 protein: CASSLDIGTVGSDTQYF. The CDR3 coding sequence is TGTGCCAGCAGCTTGGACATCGGGACAGTCGGTTCAGATACGCAGTATTTT.